This TCR beta chain was identified in a study of OX40 agonist ivuxolimab in advanced cancers. Findings and caveats of the study: No antigen was identified for the clonally expanded peripheral T cells. Relatively little clonal expansion, among the lowest observed, appeared in partial responders at 0.1-3.0 mg/kg.

The CDR3 runs to 13 residues. Trimming pared 5 bases from V and 5 bases from J, leaving 10 bases between. Germline loops: CDR1 SGHTA, CDR2 FQGNSA. The repertoire was sequenced with immunoSEQ multiplex PCR; TCRdb's copy has only in-frame clones and lacks some. The sample contains tens of thousands of clones, roughly 89% of which appear only once. On this clone itself: Its target is not known.

With autoimmune disease history or systemic immunosuppression, patients were excluded. The sequence came from an adult with an advanced solid tumor such as melanoma, head and neck, liver or kidney cancer. The starting material was CD4+ or CD8+ T cells sorted from blood, obtained in a trial of the OX40 agonist ivuxolimab. J is TRBJ1-5 and V is TRBV7-2; no clear D gene. This CDR3 is CASSLGLDQPQHF. In DNA, the CDR3 is TGTGCCAGCAGCCTCGGATTGGATCAGCCCCAGCATTTT. Looking up the rest from reference TRBV7-2 and TRBJ1-5 gives the full variable domain: GAGVSQSPSNKVTEKGKDVELRCDPISGHTALYWYRQSLGQGLEFLIYFQGNSAPDKSGLPSDRFSAERTGGSVSTLTIQRTQQEDSAVYLCASSLGLDQPQHFGDGTRLSIL.